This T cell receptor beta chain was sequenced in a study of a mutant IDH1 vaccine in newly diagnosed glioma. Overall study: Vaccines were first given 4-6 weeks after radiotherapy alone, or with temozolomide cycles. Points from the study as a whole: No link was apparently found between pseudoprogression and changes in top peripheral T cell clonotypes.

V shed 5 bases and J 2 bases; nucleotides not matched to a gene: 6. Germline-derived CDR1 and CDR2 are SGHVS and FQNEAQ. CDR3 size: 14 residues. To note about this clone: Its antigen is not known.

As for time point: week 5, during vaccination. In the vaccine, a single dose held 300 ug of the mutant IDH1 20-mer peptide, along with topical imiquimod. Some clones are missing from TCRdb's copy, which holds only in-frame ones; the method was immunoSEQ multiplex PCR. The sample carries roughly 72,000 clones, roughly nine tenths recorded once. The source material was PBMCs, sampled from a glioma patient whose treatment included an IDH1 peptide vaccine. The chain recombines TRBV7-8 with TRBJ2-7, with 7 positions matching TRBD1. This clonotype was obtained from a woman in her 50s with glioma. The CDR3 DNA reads TGTGCCAGCAGCCCACAGGGGCGCGCCTACGAGCAGTACTTC. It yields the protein CASSPQGRAYEQYF.